These 27 T cell receptor beta chains were all obtained from the same sample, sequenced in a study of Graves' ophthalmopathy and Graves' hyperthyroidism. Amplification targeted the TCR beta CDR3 regions, with RNA transcripts as the source material. Second-round multiplex PCR came after first-round RT-PCR with HTBI primers. TCRdb re-analysed the multiplex PCR reads in MiXCR, keeping a single row per CDR3 protein. Of around 470,000 distinct CDR3 sequences listed, roughly 14% are singletons. Sequencing used blood. The receptors were gathered from a woman in her 30s with Graves' ophthalmopathy.

The rearrangement uses TRBV20-1 and TRBJ2-2; D is unclear. The germline gives CDR1 DFQATT, CDR2 SNEGSKA (reference sequence). The CDR3 is made up of 13 amino acids. Trimming cost V 6 bases and J 0 bases, with 8 bases left between them. The chain's CDR3 is CSAVDPNTGELFF. The CDR3, as DNA: TGCAGTGCGGTTGACCCGAACACCGGGGAGCTGTTTTTT.

Concerning this clonotype: A much larger clone differs by one base, so this may be a read error. The rearrangement links TRBV20-1 to TRBJ2-7; no definite D call. The germline CDR1 and CDR2 sequences are DFQATT and SNEGSKA (reference sequence). This CDR3 has 14 residues. CDR3: CSASLPSSYYEQDF. The CDR3 DNA is TGCAGTGCTAGTCTCCCATCTTCCTACTACGAGCAGGACTTC.

This clonotype was detected many times. This chain joins TRBV6-2 or TRBV6-3 and TRBJ1-5; tentative D call: TRBD1 (5 bases). Germline V CDR1 and CDR2: MNHEY, SVGEGT. There are 15 residues in the CDR3. The ends were cut back, 2 bases at V and 5 bases at J, with 13 bases in the middle. This CDR3 is CASSYQGQRYQPQHF. The CDR3 DNA reads as TGTGCCAGCAGTTACCAGGGCCAAAGGTATCAGCCCCAGCATTTT.

This clonotype was picked up many times. The rearrangement links TRBV7-2 to TRBJ1-5; D may be TRBD1 (5 bases). Deletions cut 0 bases from V and 6 bases from J, with 9 bases between. This CDR3 spans 14 amino acids. Germline V lookup: CDR1 SGHTA, CDR2 FQGNSA. In nucleotides, the CDR3 is TGTGCCAGCAGCTTAGCTTCAGGGTTTCAGCCCCAGCATTTT. This gives the protein CASSLASGFQPQHF.

This clonotype came up many times. The chain combines TRBV16 with TRBJ1-1; D is unresolved. The germline gives CDR1 KGHSY, CDR2 FQNENV. This CDR3 region has 14 residues. V was cut by 3 bases and J by 0 bases, with 8 bases left in between. CDR3: CASSHGLMNTEAFF. The CDR3 nucleotides are TGTGCCAGCAGCCATGGACTGATGAACACTGAAGCTTTCTTT.

This rearrangement joins TRBV7-9 to TRBJ2-7, with D possibly TRBD2 on 6 matching bases. This CDR3 has 14 residues. Germline CDR1 and CDR2: SEHNR and FQNEAQ (reference sequence). V lost 1 base to trimming and J lost 7 bases, with 14 bases between them. The CDR3 nucleotides read TGTGCCAGCAGCTTAGATGCGGGACCTCTGGAGCAGTACTTC. It is translated as CASSLDAGPLEQYF.

There are many counts of this clonotype. V usage is TRBV24-1 and J usage is TRBJ1-5; D remains unclear. The V gene's germline CDR1 is KGHDR and CDR2 SFDVKD. The V end lost 6 bases, the J end lost 2 bases, and 7 bases lay between the germline ends. The CDR3 has 13 amino acids. The CDR3 DNA sequence: TGTGCCACCAGTAGGAGAGGCAATCAGCCCCAGCATTTT. It codes for CATSRRGNQPQHF.

This clonotype was seen many times. The gene calls are TRBV12-3 or TRBV12-4 and TRBJ1-1; TRBD1 matches at 8 bases. The CDR3 covers 16 residues. V gave up 3 bases and J gave up 0 bases; unmatched junction bases: 6. The CDR3 is CASSFPTGEMNTEAFF. CDR3 bases: TGTGCCAGCAGTTTCCCGACAGGGGAGATGAACACTGAAGCTTTCTTT.

This clonotype was seen repeatedly, ten times or more. This sequence joins TRBV29-1 and TRBJ2-7; D possibly corresponds to TRBD1 (6 bases). The CDR3 length is 13 residues. Germline CDR1 and CDR2: SQVTM and ANQGSEA. Trimming took off 4 bases at V and 2 bases at J, with 12 bases between the two ends. The CDR3 here is CSVGTGLAYEQYF. CDR3 nucleotides: TGCAGCGTTGGCACAGGGCTCGCCTACGAGCAGTACTTC.

This clonotype was seen ten or more times. CDR3 amino acids: CASSYDRGTEAFF. The CDR3 coding sequence is TGTGCCAGCAGTTATGACAGGGGGACTGAAGCTTTCTTT. V usage is TRBV6-5 and J usage is TRBJ1-1, with TRBD1 identical over 9 bases. The length of the CDR3 is 13 residues. V lost 3 bases to trimming and J lost 5 bases; unmatched junction nucleotides: 1. Per the germline V gene, CDR1 is MNHEY and CDR2 is SVGAGI.

This chain links TRBV20-1 with TRBJ2-2; the match to TRBD1 covers 7 bases. V trimming: 6 bases; J trimming: 4 bases; junction bases outside the gene matches: 8. Germline lookup yields CDR1 DFQATT and CDR2 SNEGSKA (reference sequence). This CDR3 has 14 amino acids. CDR3 region: CSASDRVGTGELFF. DNA of the CDR3: TGCAGTGCAAGCGACAGGGTTGGCACCGGGGAGCTGTTTTTT.

Ten or more counts support this clonotype. The rearrangement joins TRBV9 to TRBJ2-7; 8 bases fit TRBD2. The CDR3 covers 14 residues. Germline assignment: CDR1 SGDLS and CDR2 YYNGEE. V was clipped by 0 bases and J by 3 bases; unmatched bases: 2. The CDR3, as DNA: TGTGCCAGCAGCGTAGAAAGCGGGGGCTACGAGCAGTACTTC. Its protein is CASSVESGGYEQYF. Using reference TRBV9 and TRBJ2-7 for the parts outside the CDR3, the full variable domain is DSGVTQTPKHLITATGQRVTLRCSPRSGDLSVYWYQQSLDQGLQFLIQYYNGEERAKGNILERFSAQQFPDLHSELNLSSLELGDSALYFCASSVESGGYEQYFGPGTRLTVT.

There are many counts of this clonotype. This chain uses TRBV29-1 with TRBJ1-2; D gene uncertain. Germline V lookup: CDR1 SQVTM, CDR2 ANQGSEA. This CDR3 has 13 amino acids. V lost 1 base and J lost 4, with 10 bases in between. Written as DNA, the CDR3 is TGCAGCGTTGAAGGTCTCGTTGGCTATGGCTACACCTTC. It codes for CSVEGLVGYGYTF.

As concerns this clonotype: No conserved phenylalanine or tryptophan is present at the end of the CDR3, so a read error is the likely explanation. This chain connects TRBV28 to TRBJ2-7; D gene ambiguous. CDR1 MDHEN and CDR2 SYDVKM come from the germline V gene. This CDR3 comprises 12 residues. Trimming took off 5 bases at V and 3 bases at J, with 8 bases between the two ends. DNA for the CDR3: TGTGCCAGCAGTACCTCGAACTACGAGCAGTACCTC. Its translation is CASSTSNYEQYL.

The genes are TRBV12-5 and TRBJ2-5; 8 positions agree with TRBD2. The CDR3 is 14 amino acids. V lost 4 bases, J lost 7 bases, and 8 bases stayed unmatched. Per germline, CDR1 LGHNT and CDR2 FRNRAP. This chain's CDR3 is CASGSTGGLWTQYF. The CDR3 DNA follows: TGTGCTAGTGGTTCCACGGGAGGGCTCTGGACCCAGTACTTC.

Only a few counts were recorded for this clonotype. The gene calls are TRBV12-3 or TRBV12-4 and TRBJ1-1; TRBD1 aligns across 8 bases. This CDR3 comprises 18 residues. The V and J ends lost 7 bases and 3 bases, in that order; junction bases with no gene match: 19. CDR3 in DNA: TGTGCCAGCACCTTTAACCCCCTTGAGGACAGGGTGCACACTGAAGCTTTCTTT. This translates into CASTFNPLEDRVHTEAFF.

This clonotype appeared many times. This chain uses TRBV30 with TRBJ1-2, with no clear D. Trimming cost V 4 bases and J 2 bases, with 17 bases left between them. Germline V gene lookup returns CDR1 GTSNPN and CDR2 SVGIG (reference sequence). The length of the CDR3 is 15 residues. The CDR3 DNA follows: TGTGCCTGGAAGGAACTCTCACATGCGAACTATGGCTACACCTTC. The encoded protein is CAWKELSHANYGYTF. The entire variable domain, with the rest obtained from reference TRBV30 and TRBJ1-2, is as follows: SQTIHQWPATLVQPVGSPLSLECTVEGTSNPNLYWYRQAAGRGLQLLFYSVGIGQISSEVPQNLSASRPQDRQFILSSKKLLLSDSGFYLCAWKELSHANYGYTFGSGTRLTVV.

The table lists this clonotype with many counts. This chain uses TRBV12-3 or TRBV12-4 with TRBJ2-3; D may be TRBD1 (6 bases). The CDR3 length is 15 residues. Trimming took 6 bases from V and 4 from J, leaving 17 bases between them. The CDR3 DNA follows: TGTGCCAGCAGCCACCGGGACACAAGACCAGATACGCAGTATTTT. Translating it yields CASSHRDTRPDTQYF.

This clonotype was seen at least ten times. V and J are TRBV12-3 or TRBV12-4 and TRBJ1-5; no firm D call. The V gene lost 2 bases and the J gene lost 5 bases, with 13 bases spanning the gap. The CDR3 contains 15 residues. The CDR3 loop reads CASSLHPTRDQPQHF. In nucleotides, the CDR3 is TGTGCCAGCAGTTTACATCCCACTCGGGATCAGCCCCAGCATTTT.

This clonotype was picked up a small number of times. The rearrangement links TRBV5-1 to TRBJ2-1; D is possibly TRBD1 or TRBD2 (5 bases each). The V and J ends lost 0 bases and 5 bases respectively, with 9 bases between them. Germline V gene lookup returns CDR1 SGHRS and CDR2 YFSETQ. This CDR3 has 14 residues. CDR3 in amino acids: CASSLGGKHNEQFF. The CDR3 region has the DNA TGCGCCAGCAGCTTGGGGGGGAAACACAATGAGCAGTTCTTC. Based on the CDR3 plus reference TRBV5-1 and TRBJ2-1, the full variable domain is KAGVTQTPRYLIKTRGQQVTLSCSPISGHRSVSWYQQTPGQGLQFLFEYFSETQRNKGNFPGRFSGRQFSNSRSEMNVSTLELGDSALYLCASSLGGKHNEQFFGPGTRLTVL.

The table lists this clonotype with a few counts. This rearrangement joins TRBV19 to TRBJ2-5, with TRBD1 as a possible D gene (6 bases). Germline loops: CDR1 LNHDA, CDR2 SQIVND (reference sequence). The CDR3 sequence is 11 residues long. The germline V and J ends were trimmed by 7 bases and 4 bases, with 7 bases remaining between them. Here the CDR3 reads CASKGGETQYF. For the CDR3, the DNA is TGTGCCAGTAAAGGGGGAGAGACCCAGTACTTC. Based on the CDR3 plus reference TRBV19 and TRBJ2-5, the full variable domain is DGGITQSPKYLFRKEGQNVTLSCEQNLNHDAMYWYRQDPGQGLRLIYYSQIVNDFQKGDIAEGYSVSREKKESFPLTVTSAQKNPTAFYLCASKGGETQYFGPGTRLLVL.

There are a few counts of this clonotype. This may stem from a read error, because a much larger clone lies one nucleotide away. It is likely a read error, because the conserved phenylalanine at the end of the CDR3 is missing. The V gene is TRBV28, the J gene TRBJ2-2; D not resolved. The CDR3 covers 13 residues. Trimming pared 6 bases from V and 8 bases from J, leaving 13 bases between. Looked up from germline, CDR1 is MDHEN and CDR2 is SYDVKM. DNA of the CDR3: TGTGCCAGCAGGCTGGGCAGAGTGGGGGAGCTGTTTTTG. This sequence encodes CASRLGRVGELFL.

The chain is built from TRBV5-1 and TRBJ2-7; TRBD2 matches at 8 bases. The CDR3 totals 14 residues. Germline CDR1 SGHRS, CDR2 YFSETQ. V lost 2 bases and J lost 4; bases outside the gene matches: 5. CDR3 protein: CASSFKRETYEQYF. The CDR3 DNA reads TGCGCCAGCAGCTTCAAGCGGGAGACGTACGAGCAGTACTTC.

There are many counts of this clonotype. J is TRBJ1-2 and V is TRBV5-1, with a weak D call TRBD1 (6 bases). CDR3 size: 16 residues. V shed 3 bases and J shed 4 bases, with 19 bases lying between them. Looked up from germline, CDR1 is SGHRS and CDR2 is YFSETQ. The CDR3 coding sequence is TGCGCCAGCAGCTCCGCCTTACAGGGTCTTAGCTATGGCTACACCTTC. Encoded protein: CASSSALQGLSYGYTF.

The chain joins TRBV20-1 to TRBJ1-5, with D perhaps matching TRBD1 (5 bases). The CDR3 extends over 12 amino acids. Trimming removed 2 bases at V and 8 bases at J, with 10 bases between. Germline V gives CDR1 DFQATT, CDR2 SNEGSKA (reference sequence). For the CDR3, the DNA is TGCAGTGCTAGACAGGGTTCGGAGCCCCAGCATTTT. Protein product: CSARQGSEPQHF.

In this sample, this clonotype turned up many times. The CDR3, as DNA: TGTGCCAGCAGTTCGGGACAGGGGGCGATCTACCAAGAGACCCAGTACTTC. It yields the protein CASSSGQGAIYQETQYF. This chain connects TRBV28 to TRBJ2-5; 12 positions agree with TRBD1. The germline CDR1 and CDR2 sequences are MDHEN and SYDVKM. The CDR3 spans 17 residues. Unmatched junction bases numbered 6, after V lost 4 bases and J lost 0 bases. The full variable domain, its missing parts supplied by reference TRBV28 and TRBJ2-5, is DVKVTQSSRYLVKRTGEKVFLECVQDMDHENMFWYRQDPGLGLRLIYFSYDVKMKEKGDIPEGYSVSREKKERFSLILESASTNQTSMYLCASSSGQGAIYQETQYFGPGTRLLVL.

On this clonotype itself: A junction end diverges from the germline sequence, so it may reflect a read error. This chain connects TRBV7-2 to TRBJ2-5, with a weak D call TRBD2 (5 bases). CDR3 length equals 12 residues. The germline gives CDR1 SGHTA, CDR2 FQGNSA. The CDR3 sequence is CASSPRRGELGF. The CDR3 nucleotides read TGTGCCAGCAGCCCTCGCCGGGGTGAATTGGGCTTC.